Below, one TCR beta chain is given with its context. Its antigen is unknown. The record originates from a study of OX40 agonist ivuxolimab in advanced cancers. The study's findings and limits: By week 6 at 0.1 to 3.0 mg/kg, blood CD4+ and CD8+ T cells had expanded clonally. Expanded peripheral T-cell antigen specificity went undetermined. Some of the lowest clonal expansion was seen in partial responders at 0.1-3.0 mg/kg.

CDR3 size: 14 residues. The V gene's germline CDR1 is LNHDA and CDR2 SQIVND (reference sequence). Only in-frame clones appear in the TCRdb table, and some are missing; sequencing was by immunoSEQ multiplex PCR. The table includes 45,000 to 55,000 clones, approximately 85% detected once. The TCR originated in an adult with an advanced solid tumor such as melanoma, head and neck, liver or kidney cancer. The sequencing used CD4+ or CD8+ T cells sorted from blood, collected in a trial of the OX40 agonist ivuxolimab. The chain carries TRBV19 and TRBJ2-5; 7 bases match TRBD1. Judging by the DNA end, TRBJ2-7 fits better; the J call may be wrong. The CDR3 bases are TGTGCCAGTAGTCGAGGGACAGTAGCCTACGAGCAGTACTTC. It translates to CASSRGTVAYEQYF.